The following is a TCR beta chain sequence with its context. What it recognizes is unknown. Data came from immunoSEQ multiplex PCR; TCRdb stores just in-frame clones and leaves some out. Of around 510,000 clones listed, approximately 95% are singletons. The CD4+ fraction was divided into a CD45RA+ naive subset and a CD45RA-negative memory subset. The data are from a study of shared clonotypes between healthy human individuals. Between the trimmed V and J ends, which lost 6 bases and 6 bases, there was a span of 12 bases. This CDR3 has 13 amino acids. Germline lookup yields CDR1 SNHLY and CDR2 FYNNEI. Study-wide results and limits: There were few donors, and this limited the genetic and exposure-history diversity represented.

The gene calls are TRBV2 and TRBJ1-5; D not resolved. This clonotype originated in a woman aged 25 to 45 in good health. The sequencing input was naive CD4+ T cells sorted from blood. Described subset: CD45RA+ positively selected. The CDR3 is CASRGSPAQPQHF. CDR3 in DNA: TGTGCCAGCAGGGGATCCCCGGCTCAGCCCCAGCATTTT.